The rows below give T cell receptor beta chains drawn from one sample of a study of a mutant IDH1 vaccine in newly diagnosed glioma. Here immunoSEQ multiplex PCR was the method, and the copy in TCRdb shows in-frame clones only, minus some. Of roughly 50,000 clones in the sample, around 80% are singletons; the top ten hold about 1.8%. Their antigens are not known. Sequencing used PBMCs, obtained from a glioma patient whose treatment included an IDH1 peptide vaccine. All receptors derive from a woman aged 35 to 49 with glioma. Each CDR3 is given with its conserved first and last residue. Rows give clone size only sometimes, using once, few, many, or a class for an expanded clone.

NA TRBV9 CASSVGLAGGETQYF
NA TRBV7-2 CASSLSAGGGETQYF
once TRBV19 CASSRPGANTGELFF
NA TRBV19 CASSNRDSLTSTRGYTF
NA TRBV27 CASGGTYEQYF
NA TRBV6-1 CASSERGTGINSPLHF
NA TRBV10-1 CPGGASITNTEAFF
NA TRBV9 CASSVGGDTEAFF
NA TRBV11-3 CASSSQGGDTEAFF
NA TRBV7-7 CASSSSGETQYF
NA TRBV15 CATSRDPQSNQPQHF
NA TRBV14 CASSQKGARNYGYTF
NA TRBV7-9 CASSLDQGIHEQYF
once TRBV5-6 CASRAKRGRNEQFF
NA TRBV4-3 CASSPSGQYTEAFF
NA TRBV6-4 CASSDGSTDTQYF
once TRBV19 CASSTGFLWGQSSTDTQYF
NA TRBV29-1 CSVTGLAGESSYEQYF
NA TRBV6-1 CASSLQGSGETQYF
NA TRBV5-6 CASSAIGAQETQYF
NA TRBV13 CASSFGQGGFSPLHF
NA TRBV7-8 CASSLARQGGNQPQHF
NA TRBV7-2 CASSLARGTGELFF
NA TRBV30 CAFTGGYGEKLFF
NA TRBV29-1 CSVELGGNQPQHF
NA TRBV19 CASSRSTGFDEQYF
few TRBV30 CAWSVNEKLFF
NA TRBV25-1 CASSSTGGWDNYEQYF
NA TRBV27 CASSSFTLGVSIFAEAFF
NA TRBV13 CASSPWTSGGFQETQYF
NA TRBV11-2 CASRAAAQTRTFF
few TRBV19 CASTLRPGLNTEAFF
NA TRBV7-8 CASRRQGVLVRGTEAFF
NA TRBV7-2 CASSISGGAVDTQYF
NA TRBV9 CASSDPGGPGELFF
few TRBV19 CASTFTGLGTEAFF
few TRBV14 CASSQDQANQGHYGYTF
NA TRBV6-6 CASSLGGSNQPQHF
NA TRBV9 CASSAGGGLGNSPLHF
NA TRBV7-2 CASSLAPRETQYF
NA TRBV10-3 CAISGTSGTRGGGELFF
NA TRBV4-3 CASSQARNNQPQHF
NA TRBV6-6 CASSFVVTESYGYTF